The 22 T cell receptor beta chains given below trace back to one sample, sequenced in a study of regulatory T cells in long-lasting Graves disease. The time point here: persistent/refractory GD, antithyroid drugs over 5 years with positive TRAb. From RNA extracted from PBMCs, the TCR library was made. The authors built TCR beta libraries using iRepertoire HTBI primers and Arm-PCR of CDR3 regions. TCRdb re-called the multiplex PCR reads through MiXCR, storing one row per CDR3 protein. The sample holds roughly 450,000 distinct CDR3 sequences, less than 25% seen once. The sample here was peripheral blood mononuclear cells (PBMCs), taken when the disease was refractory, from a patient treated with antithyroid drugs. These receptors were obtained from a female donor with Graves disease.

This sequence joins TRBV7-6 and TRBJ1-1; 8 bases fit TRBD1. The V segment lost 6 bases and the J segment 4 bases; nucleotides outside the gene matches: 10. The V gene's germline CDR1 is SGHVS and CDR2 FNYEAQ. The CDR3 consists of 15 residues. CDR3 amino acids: CASSLRDRWFTEAFF. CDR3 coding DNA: TGTGCCAGCAGTCTCCGGGACAGGTGGTTCACTGAAGCTTTCTTT.

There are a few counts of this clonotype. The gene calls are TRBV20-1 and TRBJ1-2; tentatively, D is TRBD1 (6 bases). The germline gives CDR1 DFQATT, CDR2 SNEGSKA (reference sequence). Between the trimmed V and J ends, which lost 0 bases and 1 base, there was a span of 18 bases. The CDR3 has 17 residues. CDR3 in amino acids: CSARDKDSSAVNYGYTF. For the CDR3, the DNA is TGCAGTGCTAGAGATAAGGACAGCTCAGCCGTTAACTATGGCTACACCTTC.

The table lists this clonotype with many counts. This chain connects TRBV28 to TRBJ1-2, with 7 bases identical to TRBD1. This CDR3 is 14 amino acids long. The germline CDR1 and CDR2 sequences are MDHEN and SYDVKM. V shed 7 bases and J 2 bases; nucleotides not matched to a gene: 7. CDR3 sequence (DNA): TGTGCCAGCAACCTTGGGGGACAGAACTATGGCTACACCTTC. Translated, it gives CASNLGGQNYGYTF.

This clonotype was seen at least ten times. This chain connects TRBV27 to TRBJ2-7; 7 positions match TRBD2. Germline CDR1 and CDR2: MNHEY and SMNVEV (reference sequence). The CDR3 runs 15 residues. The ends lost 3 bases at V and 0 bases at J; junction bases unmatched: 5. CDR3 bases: TGTGCCAGCAGTTTTCTGGGAGGGACCTCCTACGAGCAGTACTTC. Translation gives CASSFLGGTSYEQYF.

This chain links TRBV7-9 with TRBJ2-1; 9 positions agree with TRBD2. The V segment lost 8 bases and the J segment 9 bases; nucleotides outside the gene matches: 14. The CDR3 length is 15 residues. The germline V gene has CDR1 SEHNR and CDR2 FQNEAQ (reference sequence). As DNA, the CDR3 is TGTGCCAGCGGGCTCTCGGCGGGAGGGCCGGGTGAGCAGTTCTTC. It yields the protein CASGLSAGGPGEQFF.

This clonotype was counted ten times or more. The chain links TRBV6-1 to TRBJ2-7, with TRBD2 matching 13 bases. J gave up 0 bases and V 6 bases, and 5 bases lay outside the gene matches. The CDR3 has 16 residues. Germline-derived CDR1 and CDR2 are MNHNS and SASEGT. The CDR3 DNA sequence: TGTGCCAGCAGAGCCGGGACTAGCGGGATCTCCTACGAGCAGTACTTC. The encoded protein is CASRAGTSGISYEQYF.

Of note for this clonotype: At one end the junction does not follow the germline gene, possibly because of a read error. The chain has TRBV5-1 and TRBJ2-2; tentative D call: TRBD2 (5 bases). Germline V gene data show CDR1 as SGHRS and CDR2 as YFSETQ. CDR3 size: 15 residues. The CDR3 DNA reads TGCGCCAGCAGCTTGTCACGGGCGAACACCGGGGAGCTGGTTTTT. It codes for CASSLSRANTGELVF.

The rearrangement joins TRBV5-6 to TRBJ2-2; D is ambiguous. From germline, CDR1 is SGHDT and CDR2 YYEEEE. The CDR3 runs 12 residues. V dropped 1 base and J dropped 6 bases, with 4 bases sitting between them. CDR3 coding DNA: TGTGCCAGCAGCTTGCCCTCCGGGGAGCTGTTTTTT. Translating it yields CASSLPSGELFF.

The CDR3 spells CASSLYWGSTDTQYF. DNA of the CDR3: TGTGCCAGCAGCTTATACTGGGGGAGCACAGATACGCAGTATTTT. This chain joins TRBV7-2 and TRBJ2-3; D may be TRBD1 or TRBD2 (5 bases each). CDR1 and CDR2 from the germline V gene are SGHTA and FQGNSA. This CDR3 contains 15 residues. V gave up 2 bases and J gave up 0 bases, with 9 bases separating them.

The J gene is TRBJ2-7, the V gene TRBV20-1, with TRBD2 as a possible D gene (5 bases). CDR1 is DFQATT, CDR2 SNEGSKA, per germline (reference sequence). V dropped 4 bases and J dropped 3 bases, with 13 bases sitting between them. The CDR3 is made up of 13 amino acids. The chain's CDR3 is CSATGLLGYEQYF. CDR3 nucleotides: TGCAGTGCTACGGGGTTATTGGGCTACGAGCAGTACTTC.

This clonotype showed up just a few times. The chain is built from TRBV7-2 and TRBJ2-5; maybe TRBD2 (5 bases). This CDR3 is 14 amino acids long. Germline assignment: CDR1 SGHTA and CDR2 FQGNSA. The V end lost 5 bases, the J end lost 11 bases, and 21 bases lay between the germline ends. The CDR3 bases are TGTGCCAGCAGCCCTGGACTCGGGAAAACGGGGCAGTACTTC. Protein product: CASSPGLGKTGQYF.

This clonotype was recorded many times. CDR3 sequence: CASSDRAGSTGELFF. In DNA form, the CDR3 reads TGTGCCAGCAGTGACAGGGCGGGAAGCACCGGGGAGCTGTTTTTT. The chain has TRBV6-1 and TRBJ2-2, with a tentative D call TRBD2 (6 bases). With 3 bases removed from V and 4 bases from J, the gap between germline ends came to 12 bases. In germline, CDR1 is MNHNS, CDR2 SASEGT. The CDR3 is made up of 15 amino acids.

Here the CDR3 reads CATSAGKRTGELFF. In nucleotides, the CDR3 is TGTGCCACCAGTGCCGGGAAGAGGACCGGGGAGCTGTTTTTT. The rearrangement links TRBV24-1 to TRBJ2-2; tentatively, D is TRBD2 (5 bases). CDR3 size: 14 residues. Germline CDR1 and CDR2: KGHDR and SFDVKD. V was clipped by 5 bases and J by 5 bases, with 11 bases between them.

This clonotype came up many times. The CDR3 protein is CAIGLREETQYF. For the CDR3, the DNA is TGTGCCATCGGGTTGCGGGAAGAGACCCAGTACTTC. The chain has TRBV10-3 and TRBJ2-5; D perhaps matches TRBD2 (5 bases). The V gene's germline CDR1 is ENHRY and CDR2 SYGVKD. The ends were cut back, 8 bases at V and 3 bases at J, with 10 bases in the middle. The CDR3 is 12 residues long.

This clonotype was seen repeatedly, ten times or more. DNA for the CDR3: TGTGCCAGCACCGTGAACAGGGGATTGAATTCACCCCTCCACTTT. Amino acid sequence: CASTVNRGLNSPLHF. The chain couples TRBV28 to TRBJ1-6; 7 bases are a match to TRBD1. Germline V gives CDR1 MDHEN, CDR2 SYDVKM. The CDR3 runs 15 residues. The V and J ends lost 7 bases and 7 bases, in that order; junction bases with no gene match: 10.

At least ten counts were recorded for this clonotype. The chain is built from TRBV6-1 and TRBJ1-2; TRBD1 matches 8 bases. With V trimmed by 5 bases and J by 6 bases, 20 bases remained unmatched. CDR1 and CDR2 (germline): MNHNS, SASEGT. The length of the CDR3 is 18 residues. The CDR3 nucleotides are TGTGCCAGCAGTACTCCGACAGGGGCGCTAACGTCAATGAATGGCTACACCTTC. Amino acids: CASSTPTGALTSMNGYTF.

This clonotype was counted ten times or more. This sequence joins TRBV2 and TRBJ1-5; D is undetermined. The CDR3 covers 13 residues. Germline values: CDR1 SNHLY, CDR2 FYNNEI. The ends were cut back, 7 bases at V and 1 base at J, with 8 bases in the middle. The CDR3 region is CASTIASNQPQHF. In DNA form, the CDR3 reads TGTGCCAGCACCATCGCCAGCAATCAGCCCCAGCATTTT.

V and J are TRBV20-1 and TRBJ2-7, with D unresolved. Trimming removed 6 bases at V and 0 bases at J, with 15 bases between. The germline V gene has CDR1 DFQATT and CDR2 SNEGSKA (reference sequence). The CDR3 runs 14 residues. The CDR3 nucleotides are TGCAGTGCCCCTGGAGCGCCGAGCTCCTACGAGCAGTACTTC. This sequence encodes CSAPGAPSSYEQYF.

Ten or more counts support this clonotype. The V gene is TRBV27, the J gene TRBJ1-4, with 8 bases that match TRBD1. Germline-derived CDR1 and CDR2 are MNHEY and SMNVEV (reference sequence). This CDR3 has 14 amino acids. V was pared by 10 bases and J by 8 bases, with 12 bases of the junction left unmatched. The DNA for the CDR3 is TGTGCCACTACCAGCGGGACAGGCGGGGAAAAACTGTTTTTT. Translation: CATTSGTGGEKLFF.

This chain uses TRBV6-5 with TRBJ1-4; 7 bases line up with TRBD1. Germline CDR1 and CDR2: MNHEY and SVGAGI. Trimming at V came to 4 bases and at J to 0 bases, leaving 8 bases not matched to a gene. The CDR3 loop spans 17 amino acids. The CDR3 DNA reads TGTGCCAGCAGTTTTAGGGGGCGAGGTGCAACTAATGAAAAACTGTTTTTT. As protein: CASSFRGRGATNEKLFF.

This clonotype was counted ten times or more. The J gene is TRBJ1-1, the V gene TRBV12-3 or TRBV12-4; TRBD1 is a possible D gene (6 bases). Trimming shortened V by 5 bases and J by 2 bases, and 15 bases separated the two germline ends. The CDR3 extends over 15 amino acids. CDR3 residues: CASSLTGGGNTEAFF. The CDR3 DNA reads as TGTGCCAGCAGTCTAACGGGGGGCGGTAACACTGAAGCTTTCTTT.

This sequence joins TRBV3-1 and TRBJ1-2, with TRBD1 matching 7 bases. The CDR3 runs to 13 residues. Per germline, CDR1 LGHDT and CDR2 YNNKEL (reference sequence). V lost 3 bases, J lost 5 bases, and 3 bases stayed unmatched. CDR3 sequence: CASSHRGSYGYTF. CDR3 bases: TGTGCCAGCAGCCACAGGGGGTCTTATGGCTACACCTTC.